This T cell receptor (beta chain) was recovered during a study of blood T cell repertoires in COVID-19. Study in general: Samples representing acute and convalescent COVID-19 were sourced from the United States, Italy and Spain.

The CDR3 has 16 residues. J gave up 5 bases and V 1 base, and 9 bases lay outside the gene matches. From germline, CDR1 is SGHTA and CDR2 FQGNSA. Profiled with immunoSEQ multiplex PCR; TCRdb holds only in-frame clones, not every one. Here the sample spans 450,000 or so clones, 85% to 90% being singletons. The V call is TRBV7-2, the J call TRBJ2-5, with 8 bases that match TRBD2. The sequence was obtained from a young man with COVID-19, enrolled during active disease. Sample: peripheral blood. The CDR3, as DNA: TGTGCCAGCAGCTTAGTCAGCGGGAGCGCGGGTGAGACCCAGTACTTC. Amino acids: CASSLVSGSAGETQYF.